A single sample gave rise to the 8 T cell receptor beta chains below, sequenced in a study of shared clonotypes between healthy human individuals. Only in-frame clones appear in the TCRdb table, and some are missing; sequencing was by immunoSEQ multiplex PCR. The table has around 2,000,000 clones, about 93% seen once. Selected positively for CCR7 and CD45RO-negative, naive CD8 cells excluded terminally differentiated effector memory CD45RA+ cells. The sample taken for sequencing was naive CD8+ T cells from PBMCs. The receptors here all came from a man aged 18 to 29 in good health. Some clones in this sample may be carry-over from other donors' samples.

The rearrangement links TRBV10-3 to TRBJ2-7; 12 nucleotides align to TRBD2. CDR1 is ENHRY and CDR2 is SYGVKD in the germline V gene. V shed 5 bases, J shed 0 bases, and the junction held 5 bases outside the gene matches. The CDR3 has 16 residues. The CDR3 loop is CAISSGLAGDSYEQYF. The CDR3 coding sequence is TGTGCCATCAGTTCGGGACTAGCGGGCGACTCCTACGAGCAGTACTTC.

The rearrangement uses TRBV6-1 and TRBJ1-4; 8 bases are a match to TRBD1. CDR1 MNHNS and CDR2 SASEGT come from the germline V gene. The ends lost 6 bases at V and 7 bases at J; junction bases unmatched: 7. The CDR3 extends over 14 amino acids. CDR3 residues: CASRDRGRGEKLFF. The CDR3 coding sequence is TGTGCCAGCAGAGACAGGGGCCGAGGTGAAAAACTGTTTTTT.

The chain recombines TRBV18 with TRBJ2-2; 7 bases map to TRBD2. J was trimmed by 1 base and V by 3 bases; bases with no gene match: 2. The CDR3 covers 15 residues. CDR1 and CDR2 from the germline V gene are KGHSH and LQKENI. CDR3 protein: CASSPSGVNTGELFF. The DNA of the CDR3 is TGTGCCAGCTCACCCAGCGGGGTGAACACCGGGGAGCTGTTTTTT.

The rearrangement links TRBV5-6 to TRBJ2-1, with 11 bases matching TRBD2. Germline V gene data show CDR1 as SGHDT and CDR2 as YYEEEE. The CDR3 extends over 14 amino acids. The ends lost 3 bases at V and 6 bases at J; junction bases unmatched: 2. The CDR3 spells CASSWLAGGNEQFF. CDR3 coding DNA: TGTGCCAGCAGCTGGCTAGCGGGAGGCAATGAGCAGTTCTTC. Complete variable domain (other parts from reference TRBV5-6 and TRBJ2-1): DAGVTQSPTHLIKTRGQQVTLRCSPKSGHDTVSWYQQALGQGPQFIFQYYEEEERQRGNFPDRFSGHQFPNYSSELNVNALLLGDSALYLCASSWLAGGNEQFFGPGTRLTVL.

This clone has just one count. The gene calls are TRBV5-5 and TRBJ1-5; D might be TRBD1 (6 bases). Germline CDR1 reads SGHKS; CDR2 reads YYEKEE (reference sequence). The CDR3 contains 15 residues. Deletions cut 4 bases from V and 5 bases from J, with 16 bases between. In DNA, the CDR3 is TGTGCCAGCAGCAGGGGGACGGGGAGGGATCAGCCCCAGCATTTT. Its protein is CASSRGTGRDQPQHF.

In regard to this clone: The same CDR3 is also encoded by other DNA sequences in this sample. V is TRBV27 and J is TRBJ2-7, with D possibly being TRBD1 (5 bases). V was clipped by 2 bases and J by 0 bases, with 11 bases between them. CDR3 length: 15 amino acids. Germline assignment: CDR1 MNHEY and CDR2 SMNVEV (reference sequence). CDR3 in DNA: TGTGCCAGCAGTTTAGACAGCTCCAGCTCCTACGAGCAGTACTTC. This codes for CASSLDSSSSYEQYF.

This clone was counted between two and nine times. V gene TRBV9 combines with J gene TRBJ1-1; 11 positions match TRBD1. Germline assignment: CDR1 SGDLS and CDR2 YYNGEE. This CDR3 contains 15 residues. Losses at the gene ends were 4 bases for V and 7 bases for J; bases not matched to a gene: 9. CDR3 nucleotides: TGTGCCAGCAGCACCTCCGGGACAGGGGGGGTTGAAGCTTTCTTT. Residues: CASSTSGTGGVEAFF.

The chain joins TRBV15 to TRBJ1-1, with a tentative D call TRBD1 (6 bases). V was trimmed by 2 bases and J by 8 bases, leaving 18 bases between them. Germline V gene sequence: CDR1 LNHNV, CDR2 YYDKDF (reference sequence). CDR3 size: 15 residues. This CDR3 reads CATSRSGGPTREAFF. The CDR3 nucleotides read TGTGCCACCAGCAGATCCGGGGGGCCCACGAGAGAAGCTTTCTTT.